The 12 T cell receptor beta chains given below trace back to one sample, sequenced in a study of blood T cell repertoires in COVID-19. Sequencing was performed with immunoSEQ multiplex PCR; in TCRdb, only in-frame clones are kept and a portion is missing. The table lists 250,000 to 350,000 clones, 80% to 95% of them singletons. The sample was PBMCs or T cells enriched from blood (not recorded which). The receptors were sampled from a woman aged 25 to 39 who had recovered from COVID-19.

This chain joins TRBV7-9 and TRBJ2-1; unclear D gene. The V gene's germline CDR1 is SEHNR and CDR2 FQNEAQ (reference sequence). V lost 6 bases, J lost 0 bases, and 9 bases lay in between. The CDR3 has 14 amino acids. The CDR3 DNA follows: TGTGCCAGCAGATCCCTGAGCTCCTACAATGAGCAGTTCTTC. As protein: CASRSLSSYNEQFF.

The CDR3 is CAYTGTSDSYEQYF. The CDR3 bases are TGTGCCTACACCGGGACTAGCGACTCCTACGAGCAGTACTTC. The chain employs TRBV5-8 and TRBJ2-7; TRBD2 matches at 10 bases. CDR1 and CDR2 from the germline V gene are SGHTS and YDEGEE. Losses at the gene ends were 10 bases for V and 0 bases for J; bases not matched to a gene: 7. The CDR3 sequence is 14 residues long.

V gene TRBV4-3 combines with J gene TRBJ2-2, with D unclear. V lost 0 bases to trimming and J lost 4 bases, with 12 bases between them. Per the germline V gene, CDR1 is LGHNA and CDR2 is YSLEER. The CDR3 has 16 residues. In DNA, the CDR3 is TGCGCCAGCAGCCAAGAGTGGGCGTGGGCCACCGGGGAGCTGTTTTTT. The encoded protein is CASSQEWAWATGELFF.

This clone is a singleton in its sample. The rearrangement joins TRBV30 to TRBJ2-7, with TRBD2 identical over 10 bases. V dropped 0 bases and J dropped 5; count of bases not matched to a gene: 4. CDR1 and CDR2 from the germline V gene are GTSNPN and SVGIG (reference sequence). This CDR3 is 14 amino acids long. CDR3 sequence reads: CAWSVRLAGDEQYF. The CDR3 bases are TGTGCCTGGAGTGTTAGGCTAGCGGGAGACGAGCAGTACTTC.

The genes are TRBV28 and TRBJ2-1, with 13 bases aligning to TRBD2. Germline V gene data show CDR1 as MDHEN and CDR2 as SYDVKM. The CDR3 is 20 residues long. With V trimmed by 6 bases and J by 5 bases, 19 bases remained unmatched. The CDR3 protein is CASSRLQGTSGVGDHNEQFF. The CDR3 DNA reads as TGTGCCAGCAGCCGCTTACAGGGGACTAGCGGGGTGGGGGACCACAATGAGCAGTTCTTC. Full variable domain (rest looked up from reference TRBV28 and TRBJ2-1): DVKVTQSSRYLVKRTGEKVFLECVQDMDHENMFWYRQDPGLGLRLIYFSYDVKMKEKGDIPEGYSVSREKKERFSLILESASTNQTSMYLCASSRLQGTSGVGDHNEQFFGPGTRLTVL.

The chain has TRBV9 and TRBJ1-5, with D maybe TRBD1 (6 bases). V lost 4 bases to trimming and J lost 5 bases, with 16 bases between them. Germline V lookup: CDR1 SGDLS, CDR2 YYNGEE. The CDR3 totals 15 residues. The CDR3 loop is CASSSTGKKDQPQHF. The CDR3 DNA reads TGTGCCAGCAGCTCTACAGGGAAAAAGGATCAGCCCCAGCATTTT.

The gene calls are TRBV5-8 and TRBJ2-3; D ambiguous. The V gene lost 3 bases and the J gene lost 10 bases, with 18 bases spanning the gap. Per the germline V gene, CDR1 is SGHTS and CDR2 is YDEGEE. The CDR3 runs to 14 residues. DNA of the CDR3: TGTGCCAGCAGCTCCTCCCGTGCGAGGTCCCCGCAGTATTTT. Translation gives CASSSSRARSPQYF.

DNA of the CDR3: TGCGCCAGCAGCCTCCAGGGGGGCGTCGGCACCGGGGAGCTGTTTTTT. Encoded protein: CASSLQGGVGTGELFF. The V and J genes are TRBV4-3 and TRBJ2-2; the D gene is possibly TRBD1 (7 bases). The germline V and J ends were trimmed by 4 bases and 4 bases, with 16 bases remaining between them. The CDR3 loop spans 16 amino acids. CDR1 and CDR2 from the germline V gene are LGHNA and YSLEER.

The chain carries TRBV14 and TRBJ2-1, with TRBD2 matching over 12 bases. The CDR3 loop spans 17 amino acids. The V gene's germline CDR1 is SGHDN and CDR2 FVKESK. The V segment lost 5 bases and the J segment 0 bases; nucleotides outside the gene matches: 5. The CDR3 here is CASSIQTSGSSYNEQFF. CDR3 DNA sequence: TGTGCCAGCAGCATTCAGACTAGCGGGAGCTCCTACAATGAGCAGTTCTTC.

In its sample, this clone was seen once. The chain uses TRBV18 and TRBJ1-3; possible D gene TRBD2, 5 bases. The end of the DNA is better explained by TRBJ2-2, so the J call may be wrong. There are 14 residues in the CDR3. Germline V gene data show CDR1 as KGHSH and CDR2 as LQKENI. The CDR3 coding sequence is TGTGCCAGCTCACCACCGGGAGAAACCGGGGAGCTGTTTTTT. Protein product: CASSPPGETGELFF.

The chain recombines TRBV6-2 or TRBV6-3 with TRBJ2-7, with a tentative D call TRBD1 (6 bases). The germline CDR1 and CDR2 sequences are MNHEY and SVGEGT. The V end lost 0 bases, the J end lost 3 bases, and 15 bases lay between the germline ends. The CDR3 extends over 16 amino acids. CDR3 bases: TGTGCCAGCAGTTACTCCGGGACAACGATAGTCTACGAGCAGTACTTC. Encoded protein: CASSYSGTTIVYEQYF.

The chain employs TRBV4-3 and TRBJ2-2, with D tentatively TRBD2 (6 bases). Per the germline V gene, CDR1 is LGHNA and CDR2 is YSLEER. This CDR3 is 16 amino acids long. The V end lost 3 bases, the J end lost 5 bases, and 16 bases lay between the germline ends. The CDR3 spells CASSHPAGLTTGELFF. CDR3 nucleotides: TGCGCCAGCAGCCACCCCGCGGGACTCACGACCGGGGAGCTGTTTTTT.